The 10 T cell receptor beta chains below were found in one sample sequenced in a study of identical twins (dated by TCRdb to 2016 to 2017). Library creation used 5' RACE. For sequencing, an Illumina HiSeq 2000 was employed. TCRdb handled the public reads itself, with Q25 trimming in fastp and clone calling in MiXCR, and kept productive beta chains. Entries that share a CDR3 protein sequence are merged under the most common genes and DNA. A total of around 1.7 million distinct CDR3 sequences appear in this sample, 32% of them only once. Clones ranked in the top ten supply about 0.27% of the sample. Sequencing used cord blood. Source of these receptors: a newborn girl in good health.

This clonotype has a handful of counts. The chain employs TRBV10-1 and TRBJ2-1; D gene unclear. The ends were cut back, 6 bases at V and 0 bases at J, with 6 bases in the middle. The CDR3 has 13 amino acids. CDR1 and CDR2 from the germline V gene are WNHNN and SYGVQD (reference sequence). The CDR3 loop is CASRGNSYNEQFF. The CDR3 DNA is TGCGCCAGCAGGGGTAACTCCTACAATGAGCAGTTCTTC.

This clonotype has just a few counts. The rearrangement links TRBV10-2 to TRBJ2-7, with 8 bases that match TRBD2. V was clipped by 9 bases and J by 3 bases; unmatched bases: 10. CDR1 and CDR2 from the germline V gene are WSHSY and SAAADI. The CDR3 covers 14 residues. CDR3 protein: CARKPGTRCYEQYF. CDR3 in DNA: TGCGCCAGAAAACCGGGGACTAGGTGCTACGAGCAGTACTTC.

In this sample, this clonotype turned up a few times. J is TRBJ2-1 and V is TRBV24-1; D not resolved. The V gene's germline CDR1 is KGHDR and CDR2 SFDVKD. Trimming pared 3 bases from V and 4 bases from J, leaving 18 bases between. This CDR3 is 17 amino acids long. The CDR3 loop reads CATSDPRGSKPYNEQFF. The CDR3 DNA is TGTGCCACCAGTGATCCCCGCGGCTCTAAACCTTACAATGAGCAGTTCTTC.

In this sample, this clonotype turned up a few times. The DNA for the CDR3 is TGTGCCAGCAGTGAAGCGTGGGTTGGTCAGCCCCAGCATTTT. It translates to CASSEAWVGQPQHF. This chain joins TRBV6-1 and TRBJ1-5; D is unclear. From germline, CDR1 is MNHNS and CDR2 SASEGT. V gave up 0 bases and J gave up 6 bases, with 9 bases separating them. The CDR3 runs to 14 residues.

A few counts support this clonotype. DNA for the CDR3: TGTGCCAGCAGTTACCTAGCGGACCAGTACAATGAGCAGTTCTTC. It specifies CASSYLADQYNEQFF. The chain has TRBV6-5 and TRBJ2-1; 7 bases match TRBD2. The CDR3 runs to 15 residues. The V segment lost 2 bases and the J segment 4 bases; nucleotides outside the gene matches: 5. The V gene's germline CDR1 is MNHEY and CDR2 SVGAGI.

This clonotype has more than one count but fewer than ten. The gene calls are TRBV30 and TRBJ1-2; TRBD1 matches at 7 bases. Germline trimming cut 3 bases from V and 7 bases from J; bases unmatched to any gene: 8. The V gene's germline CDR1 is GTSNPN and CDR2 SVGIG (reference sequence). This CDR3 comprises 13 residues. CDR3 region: CAWRSRGMFGYTF. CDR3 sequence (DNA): TGTGCCTGGAGGTCCAGGGGGATGTTTGGCTACACCTTC. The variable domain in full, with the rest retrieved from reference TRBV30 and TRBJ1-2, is SQTIHQWPATLVQPVGSPLSLECTVEGTSNPNLYWYRQAAGRGLQLLFYSVGIGQISSEVPQNLSASRPQDRQFILSSKKLLLSDSGFYLCAWRSRGMFGYTFGSGTRLTVV.

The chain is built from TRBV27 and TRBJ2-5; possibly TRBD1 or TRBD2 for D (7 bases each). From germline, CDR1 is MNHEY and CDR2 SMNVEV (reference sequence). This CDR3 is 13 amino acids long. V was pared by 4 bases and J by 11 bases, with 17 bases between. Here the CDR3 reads CASSSRGGNEQYF. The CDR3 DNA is TGTGCCAGCAGTTCCAGGGGGGGCAATGAGCAGTACTTC.

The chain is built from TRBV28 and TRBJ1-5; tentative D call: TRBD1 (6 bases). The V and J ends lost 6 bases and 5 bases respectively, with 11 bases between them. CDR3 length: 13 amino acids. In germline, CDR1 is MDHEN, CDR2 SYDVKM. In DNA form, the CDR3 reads TGTGCCAGCAGACAGGGTGGATATCAGCCCCAGCATTTT. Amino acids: CASRQGGYQPQHF.

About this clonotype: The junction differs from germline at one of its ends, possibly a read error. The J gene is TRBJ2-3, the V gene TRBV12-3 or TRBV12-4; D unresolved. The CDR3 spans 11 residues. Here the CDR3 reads CASSIADMQYF. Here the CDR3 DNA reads TGTGCCAGCAGTATAGCAGATATGCAGTATTTT.

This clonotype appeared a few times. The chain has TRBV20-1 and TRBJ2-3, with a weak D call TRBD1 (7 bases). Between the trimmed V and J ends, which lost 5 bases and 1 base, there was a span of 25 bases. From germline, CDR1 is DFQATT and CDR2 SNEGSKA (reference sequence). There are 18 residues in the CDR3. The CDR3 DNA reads TGCAGTGCTTGGGGGCGGGGACAGTCTTTTTTGGGCACAGATACGCAGTATTTT. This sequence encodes CSAWGRGQSFLGTDTQYF.